The T cell receptor beta chain under discussion was sequenced for a study of CD8 T cells in Susac syndrome. The T cells that were sequenced for TCR beta were CD8+ and CD4+ cells from blood. TEMRA cells were enriched by FACS, and CD4+ and CD8+ T cells were negatively isolated. When the RNA was reverse transcribed, random hexamers were used with an input of 0.5 to 1 ug. Amplification of the TCR beta CDR3 was carried out by immunoSEQ multiplex PCR, which spanned a total of 54 Vbeta and 13 Jbeta segments. TCRdb reprocessed the immunoSEQ multiplex PCR reads with MiXCR, giving one entry per CDR3 protein. The sample holds hundreds of thousands of distinct CDR3 sequences, 85% to 95% seen once. This CDR3 comprises 13 residues. Trimming took 5 bases from V and 5 from J; bases not matched to a gene: 5.

The chain carries TRBV12-3 or TRBV12-4 and TRBJ2-7; 8 bases are shared with TRBD1. This TCR was recovered from a human donor with multiple sclerosis. Sequenced: CD4+ T cells from PBMCs. The CDR3 DNA sequence: TGTGCCAGCAGTCCGGACAGGGACGACGAGCAGTACTTC. Translating gives CASSPDRDDEQYF.